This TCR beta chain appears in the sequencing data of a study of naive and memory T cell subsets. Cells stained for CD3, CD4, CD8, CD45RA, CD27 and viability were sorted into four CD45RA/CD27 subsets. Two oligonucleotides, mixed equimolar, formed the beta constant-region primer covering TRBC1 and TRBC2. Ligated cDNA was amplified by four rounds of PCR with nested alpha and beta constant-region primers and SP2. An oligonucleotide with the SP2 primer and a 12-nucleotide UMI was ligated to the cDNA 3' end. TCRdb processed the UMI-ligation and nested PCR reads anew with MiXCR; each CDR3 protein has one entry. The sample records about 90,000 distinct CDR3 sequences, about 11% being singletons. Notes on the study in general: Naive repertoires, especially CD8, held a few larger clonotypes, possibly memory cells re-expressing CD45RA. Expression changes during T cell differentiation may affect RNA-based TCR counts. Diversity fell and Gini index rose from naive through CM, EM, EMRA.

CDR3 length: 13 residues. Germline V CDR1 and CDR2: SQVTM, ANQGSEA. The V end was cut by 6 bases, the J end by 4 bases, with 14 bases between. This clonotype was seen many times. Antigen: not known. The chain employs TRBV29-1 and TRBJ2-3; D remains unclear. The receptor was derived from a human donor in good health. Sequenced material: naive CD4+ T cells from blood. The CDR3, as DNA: TGCAGCGTCACCCCACTTTCAGCAGATACGCAGTATTTT. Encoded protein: CSVTPLSADTQYF.